The T cell receptor beta chain described here comes from a study of pediatric ulcerative colitis. Overall study findings and caveats: Ulcerative colitis patients shared more blood-rectal clones than controls.

The CDR3 contains 13 residues. The germline gives CDR1 LNHDA, CDR2 SQIVND (reference sequence). The junction had 8 bases not matched to a gene; V was cut back by 9 bases and J by 7 bases. Sequencing used immunoSEQ multiplex PCR; TCRdb keeps in-frame clones, though not all of them. The sample records around 64,000 clones, roughly 90% being singletons. Turning to this clone: The antigen remains unidentified.

This sequence was found in a boy younger than 18 with severe ulcerative colitis. The J gene is TRBJ1-3, the V gene TRBV19; 8 bases map to TRBD1. The source material was blood. DNA for the CDR3: TGTGCCAGCACAACAGGGGGGAGTAACACCATATATTTT. It specifies CASTTGGSNTIYF.